The 28 T cell receptor beta chains presented below share a single source sample, sequenced in a study of shared clonotypes between healthy human individuals (dated by TCRdb to the early 2020s). The library relied on the immunoSEQ multiplex PCR assay. Sourced from immuneACCESS, this table was stored by TCRdb with only in-frame sequences that have V and J called. A share of the clones is absent; for the studies checked, an unresolved V gene accounts for under half, and the remainder has no known explanation. This sample is represented by more than 2 million clones; 85% to 95% of them were singletons. 0.1% to 0.15% of the sample is held by the ten biggest clonotypes. Sequencing input: naive CD4+ T cells sorted from blood. In light of the paper, this sample's cell subset or site label describes: CD45RA+ positively selected. Every receptor here comes from a man younger than 35 in good health.

This chain links TRBV28 with TRBJ1-2, with 8 bases that match TRBD1. CDR1 MDHEN and CDR2 SYDVKM come from the germline V gene. This CDR3 spans 14 amino acids. V shed 5 bases and J 5 bases; nucleotides not matched to a gene: 7. CDR3 sequence reads: CASSKLTGEYGYTF. The DNA of the CDR3 is TGTGCCAGCAGTAAGTTGACAGGGGAATATGGCTACACCTTC.

The chain has TRBV4-3 and TRBJ2-7, with D perhaps being TRBD1 or TRBD2 (5 bases each). Trimming removed 1 base from V and 10 bases from J, with 17 bases in between. The V gene's germline CDR1 is LGHNA and CDR2 YSLEER. The CDR3 runs 14 residues. The CDR3 DNA is TGCGCCAGCAGCCAAGCCGGGACCTATAAGGTTCAGTACTTC. Protein sequence: CASSQAGTYKVQYF.

This chain uses TRBV4-1 with TRBJ2-1; TRBD2 matches 10 bases. Germline V gene data show CDR1 as MGHRA and CDR2 as YSYEKL. Unmatched junction bases numbered 7, after V lost 1 base and J lost 4 bases. The CDR3 length is 17 residues. CDR3 DNA: TGCGCCAGCAGCCAAGGTGATAGGACTAGCGGATACAATGAGCAGTTCTTC. Protein product: CASSQGDRTSGYNEQFF.

In nucleotides, the CDR3 is TGTGCCTGGAGGGCGGAGGGTGAAAAACTGTTTTTT. Its protein is CAWRAEGEKLFF. The chain combines TRBV30 with TRBJ1-4, with D uncertain. The CDR3 sequence is 12 residues long. CDR1 and CDR2 (germline): GTSNPN, SVGIG (reference sequence). Trimming stripped 3 bases from V and 7 bases from J, with 9 bases between.

This clone was seen just once. V is TRBV2 and J is TRBJ2-3; D is ambiguous. The CDR3 covers 15 residues. The V gene lost 7 bases and the J gene lost 2 bases, with 16 bases spanning the gap. Per the germline V gene, CDR1 is SNHLY and CDR2 is FYNNEI. The CDR3, as DNA: TGTGCCAGCACCCATTTGGGCGGATACACAGATACGCAGTATTTT. Encoded protein: CASTHLGGYTDTQYF.

This rearrangement joins TRBV11-3 to TRBJ2-1, with 12 bases identical to TRBD2. Germline lookup yields CDR1 SGHNT and CDR2 YENEEA. This CDR3 region has 15 residues. V was pared by 5 bases and J by 9 bases, with 8 bases of the junction left unmatched. The CDR3 is CASSDRLAGVSEQFF. The CDR3 bases are TGTGCCAGCAGCGACAGACTAGCGGGAGTCAGTGAGCAGTTCTTC.

The chain carries TRBV19 and TRBJ2-7; D may be TRBD2 (5 bases). The CDR3 is 15 residues long. V was shortened by 6 bases and J by 0 bases, with 15 bases between the two germline ends. Germline values: CDR1 LNHDA, CDR2 SQIVND (reference sequence). CDR3 residues: CASRTNHHLSYEQYF. In nucleotides, the CDR3 is TGTGCCAGTAGGACTAACCACCACCTCTCCTACGAGCAGTACTTC.

This clone was detected a few times. V is TRBV30 and J is TRBJ1-5, with D tentatively TRBD1 (5 bases). Germline V gives CDR1 GTSNPN, CDR2 SVGIG (reference sequence). The CDR3 is 13 amino acids. Trimming removed 1 base from V and 5 bases from J, with 9 bases in between. DNA of the CDR3: TGTGCCTGGAGTGGACAGTCGGATCAGCCCCAGCATTTT. Protein: CAWSGQSDQPQHF.

The J gene is TRBJ2-7, the V gene TRBV6-5; 9 positions agree with TRBD1. This CDR3 comprises 15 residues. CDR1 MNHEY and CDR2 SVGAGI come from the germline V gene. The junction had 6 bases not matched to a gene; V was cut back by 2 bases and J by 4 bases. The CDR3: CASSYKDRGPYEQYF. CDR3 sequence (DNA): TGTGCCAGCAGTTACAAGGACAGGGGCCCATACGAGCAGTACTTC.

The rearrangement joins TRBV7-2 to TRBJ2-3; D possibly corresponds to TRBD2 (5 bases). This CDR3 region has 16 residues. Germline-derived CDR1 and CDR2 are SGHTA and FQGNSA. The ends were cut back, 2 bases at V and 3 bases at J, with 15 bases in the middle. CDR3 loop: CASSLRASRGTDTQYF. DNA of the CDR3: TGTGCCAGCAGCTTACGCGCCTCCCGCGGGACAGATACGCAGTATTTT.

The chain uses TRBV5-1 and TRBJ1-1, with D perhaps matching TRBD1 (6 bases). Per germline, CDR1 SGHRS and CDR2 YFSETQ. CDR3 length equals 16 residues. Trimming pared 3 bases from V and 4 bases from J, leaving 19 bases between. The CDR3 DNA follows: TGCGCCAGCAGCTGGGGGCCGTCCCTGGGGGGCACTGAAGCTTTCTTT. It encodes CASSWGPSLGGTEAFF.

The chain is built from TRBV6-5 and TRBJ2-7; 8 nucleotides line up with TRBD2. Germline V gene data show CDR1 as MNHEY and CDR2 as SVGAGI. V shed 4 bases and J 7 bases; nucleotides not matched to a gene: 12. The CDR3 is made up of 15 amino acids. The CDR3 here is CASSSAGAGLGEQYF. CDR3 nucleotides: TGTGCCAGCAGTTCAGCGGGAGCAGGTCTGGGGGAGCAGTACTTC.

Details on this clone: Other DNA sequences in the same sample also yield this CDR3. This chain uses TRBV2 with TRBJ1-1; D unclear. The V and J ends lost 4 bases and 0 bases respectively, with 0 bases between them. Germline V gene data show CDR1 as SNHLY and CDR2 as FYNNEI. The CDR3 is 11 residues long. DNA for the CDR3: TGTGCCAGCAGTGTGAACACTGAAGCTTTCTTT. Its translation is CASSVNTEAFF.

The V gene is TRBV15, the J gene TRBJ2-5; the D is unclear. This CDR3 has 14 residues. CDR1 is LNHNV, CDR2 YYDKDF, per germline (reference sequence). V was clipped by 0 bases and J by 2 bases, with 7 bases between them. The CDR3 is CATSREAEQETQYF. CDR3 DNA: TGTGCCACCAGCAGAGAGGCAGAGCAAGAGACCCAGTACTTC.

The rearrangement joins TRBV28 to TRBJ2-3; no reliable D call. Germline-derived CDR1 and CDR2 are MDHEN and SYDVKM. Trimming took off 7 bases at V and 2 bases at J, with 19 bases between the two ends. The length of the CDR3 is 16 residues. The CDR3 DNA is TGTGCCAGCACCTCTTGGCCAGGCCCACTCACAGATACGCAGTATTTT. Its translation is CASTSWPGPLTDTQYF. The full variable domain, completed using reference TRBV28 and TRBJ2-3, is DVKVTQSSRYLVKRTGEKVFLECVQDMDHENMFWYRQDPGLGLRLIYFSYDVKMKEKGDIPEGYSVSREKKERFSLILESASTNQTSMYLCASTSWPGPLTDTQYFGPGTRLTVL.

The rearrangement uses TRBV6-6 and TRBJ2-1, with 10 bases that match TRBD2. The CDR3 spans 15 residues. After removal of 4 bases from V and 6 bases from J, the junction contained 6 bases not matched to a gene. The germline V gene encodes CDR1 MNHNY and CDR2 SVGAGI (reference sequence). The CDR3 loop reads CASSSLAGVSNEQFF. The CDR3 DNA follows: TGTGCCAGCAGTTCGCTAGCGGGAGTCTCCAATGAGCAGTTCTTC.

The chain carries TRBV9 and TRBJ2-7; no reliable D call. The germline gives CDR1 SGDLS, CDR2 YYNGEE. The CDR3 has 14 amino acids. Trimming pared 0 bases from V and 2 bases from J, leaving 9 bases between. CDR3 DNA: TGTGCCAGCAGCGTAGACGCAGGACCCTACGAGCAGTACTTC. This codes for CASSVDAGPYEQYF.

The chain links TRBV19 to TRBJ1-2; 7 bases match TRBD1. In germline, CDR1 is LNHDA, CDR2 SQIVND (reference sequence). This CDR3 contains 16 residues. Germline trimming cut 5 bases from V and 5 bases from J; bases unmatched to any gene: 14. The CDR3: CASSSTFRGTVYGYTF. For the CDR3, the DNA is TGTGCCAGTAGTTCCACATTCAGAGGGACAGTTTATGGCTACACCTTC.

The chain employs TRBV7-2 and TRBJ1-5; D is uncertain. The ends were cut back, 1 base at V and 3 bases at J, with 10 bases in the middle. This CDR3 comprises 15 residues. Germline CDR1 is SGHTA and CDR2 is FQGNSA. CDR3 bases: TGTGCCAGCAGCTTAGAAGGGTGGGACAATCAGCCCCAGCATTTT. It encodes CASSLEGWDNQPQHF.

The chain combines TRBV7-2 with TRBJ2-7, with 9 bases lining up with TRBD1. J gave up 5 bases and V 1 base, and 6 bases lay outside the gene matches. Per germline, CDR1 SGHTA and CDR2 FQGNSA. The CDR3 has 15 amino acids. DNA of the CDR3: TGTGCCAGCAGCTTAGGTCGGGACAGGGTGAACGAGCAGTACTTC. The encoded protein is CASSLGRDRVNEQYF.

With regard to this clone: This same CDR3 is encoded by further DNA sequences in the sample. The rearrangement links TRBV11-2 to TRBJ2-1; possibly TRBD1 for D (5 bases). V gave up 1 base and J gave up 5 bases, with 6 bases separating them. This CDR3 has 13 amino acids. The germline gives CDR1 SGHAT, CDR2 FQNNGV. The CDR3 DNA is TGTGCCAGCAGCTTAGGACAGAACAATGAGCAGTTCTTC. This encodes CASSLGQNNEQFF. Supplemented by reference TRBV11-2 and TRBJ2-1, the full variable domain reads EAGVAQSPRYKIIEKRQSVAFWCNPISGHATLYWYQQILGQGPKLLIQFQNNGVVDDSQLPKDRFSAERLKGVDSTLKIQPAKLEDSAVYLCASSLGQNNEQFFGPGTRLTVL.

This chain joins TRBV7-9 and TRBJ1-1; D remains unclear. V lost 8 bases, J lost 1 base, and 8 bases lay in between. Germline V CDR1 and CDR2: SEHNR, FQNEAQ (reference sequence). The CDR3 has 12 amino acids. The CDR3 DNA reads TGTGCCAGCGCGCGGGAGAACACTGAAGCTTTCTTT. This encodes CASARENTEAFF.

The rearrangement uses TRBV6-1 and TRBJ1-2, with TRBD1 matching 7 bases. From germline, CDR1 is MNHNS and CDR2 SASEGT. Germline trimming cut 3 bases from V and 1 base from J; bases unmatched to any gene: 11. The CDR3 runs 17 residues. The CDR3 DNA reads as TGTGCCAGCAGTGACCGACAGGGTAGTCCGGTTAACTATGGCTACACCTTC. Its translation: CASSDRQGSPVNYGYTF.

The chain employs TRBV7-2 and TRBJ2-3; 16 bases map to TRBD2. V shed 4 bases, J shed 2 bases, and the junction held 3 bases outside the gene matches. Germline values: CDR1 SGHTA, CDR2 FQGNSA. The CDR3 contains 17 residues. CDR3 region: CASSSGTSGRVTDTQYF. In DNA form, the CDR3 reads TGTGCCAGCAGCTCCGGGACTAGCGGGAGGGTCACAGATACGCAGTATTTT.

The chain uses TRBV7-8 and TRBJ2-1; D remains ambiguous. CDR1 is SGHVS and CDR2 is FQNEAQ in the germline V gene. This CDR3 is built from 15 residues. Deletions cut 3 bases from V and 6 bases from J, with 15 bases between. The CDR3 nucleotides are TGTGCCAGCAGCTTCAGTGTCCCCGCTTCCAATGAGCAGTTCTTC. It translates to CASSFSVPASNEQFF. Full variable domain (remainder filled in from reference TRBV7-8 and TRBJ2-1): GAGVSQSPRYKVAKRGQDVALRCDPISGHVSLFWYQQALGQGPEFLTYFQNEAQLDKSGLPSDRFFAERPEGSVSTLKIQRTQQEDSAVYLCASSFSVPASNEQFFGPGTRLTVL.

The rearrangement uses TRBV7-3 and TRBJ2-1; 11 positions agree with TRBD2. The V gene's germline CDR1 is SGHTA and CDR2 FQGTGA. J gave up 4 bases and V 5 bases, and 7 bases lay outside the gene matches. The CDR3 consists of 16 residues. Here the CDR3 reads CASSTPLAGGYNEQFF. Here the CDR3 DNA reads TGTGCCAGCAGCACCCCTCTAGCGGGGGGTTACAATGAGCAGTTCTTC.

Comment on this clone: This sample also contains other DNA sequences that code for the same CDR3. The J gene is TRBJ2-2, the V gene TRBV7-9; D is possibly TRBD2 (5 bases). This CDR3 is 13 amino acids long. V was trimmed by 5 bases and J by 5 bases, leaving 9 bases between them. CDR1 and CDR2 (germline): SEHNR, FQNEAQ (reference sequence). The CDR3 sequence: CASSPSGTGELFF. In nucleotides, the CDR3 is TGTGCCAGCAGCCCATCGGGGACCGGGGAGCTGTTTTTT.

A remark on this clone: One end of the junction does not line up with germline, which may come from a read error. The chain recombines TRBV7-7 with TRBJ2-7; D may match TRBD1 or TRBD2 (5 bases each). Looked up from germline, CDR1 is SSHAT and CDR2 is FNYEAQ (reference sequence). There are 13 residues in the CDR3. The CDR3 here is CASSSGPQYEQYF. The CDR3 nucleotides are TGTGCTAGCAGCTCGGGACCACAATACGAGCAGTACTTC. The full variable domain, in which reference TRBV7-7 and TRBJ2-7 provide the parts outside the CDR3, is GAGVSQSPRYKVTKRGQDVTLRCDPISSHATLYWYQQALGQGPEFLTYFNYEAQPDKSGLPSDRFSAERPEGSISTLTIQRTEQRDSAMYRCASSSGPQYEQYFGPGTRLTVT.